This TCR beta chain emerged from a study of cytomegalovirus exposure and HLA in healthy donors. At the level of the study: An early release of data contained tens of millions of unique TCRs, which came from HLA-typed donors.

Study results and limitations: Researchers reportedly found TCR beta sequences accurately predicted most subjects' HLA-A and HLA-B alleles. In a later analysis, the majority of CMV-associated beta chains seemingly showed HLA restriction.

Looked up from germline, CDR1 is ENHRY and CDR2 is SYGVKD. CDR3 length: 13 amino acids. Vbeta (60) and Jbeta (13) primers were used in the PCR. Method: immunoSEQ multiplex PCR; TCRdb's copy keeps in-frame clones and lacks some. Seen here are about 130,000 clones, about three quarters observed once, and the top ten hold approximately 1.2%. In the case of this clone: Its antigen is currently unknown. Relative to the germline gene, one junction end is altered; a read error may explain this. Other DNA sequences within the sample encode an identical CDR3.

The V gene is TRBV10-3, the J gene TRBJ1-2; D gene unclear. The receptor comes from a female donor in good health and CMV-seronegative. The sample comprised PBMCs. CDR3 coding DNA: TGCGCCATCAGGCATCGGGAGGGCTTCGGCTACACCTTC. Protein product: CAIRHREGFGYTF.